Each of the 31 T cell receptor beta chains below was sequenced from the same sample in a study of response to subunit inactivated influenza vaccine. TCRdb reprocessed the RT-PCR reads via MiXCR and lists one record per CDR3 protein. The table has fewer than 700,000 distinct CDR3 sequences, 10% to 15% seen once; the top ten hold around 13%. The sequenced sample was PBMCs from blood, obtained 40 to 50 days after vaccination. The receptors were sampled from a man over 45 who received an inactivated influenza vaccine.

V and J are TRBV24-1 and TRBJ2-2, with D possibly TRBD1 on 7 matching bases. V was cut by 9 bases and J by 2 bases, with 24 bases left in between. Germline V gene data show CDR1 as KGHDR and CDR2 as SFDVKD. The CDR3 covers 18 residues. CDR3 nucleotide sequence: TGTGCCACCTCCCACCCCGGGGGCAGGGGGATTAACACCGGGGAGCTGTTTTTT. Its translation is CATSHPGGRGINTGELFF.

In this sample, this clonotype turned up many times. The chain has TRBV6-1 and TRBJ2-3; 8 nucleotides align to TRBD2. Germline V gene data show CDR1 as MNHNS and CDR2 as SASEGT. V lost 6 bases, J lost 1 base, and 9 bases stayed unmatched. CDR3 length: 16 residues. CDR3 DNA: TGTGCCAGCAGGCAACACGGGGGGGGCGGCACAGATACGCAGTATTTT. The encoded protein is CASRQHGGGGTDTQYF.

This clonotype was seen more than once but under ten times. The chain combines TRBV20-1 with TRBJ1-2, with a possible D match to TRBD1 (6 bases). CDR3 size: 13 residues. Trimming shortened V by 4 bases and J by 6 bases, and 15 bases separated the two germline ends. Per the germline V gene, CDR1 is DFQATT and CDR2 is SNEGSKA (reference sequence). This chain's CDR3 is CSANQQGGNGYTF. The CDR3 nucleotides are TGCAGTGCTAACCAACAGGGAGGAAATGGCTACACCTTC.

The table lists this clonotype with a few counts. The V and J genes are TRBV6-2 or TRBV6-3 and TRBJ2-5; D gene unclear. The CDR3 is 12 amino acids. V lost 6 bases to trimming and J lost 5 bases, with 10 bases between them. From germline, CDR1 is MNHEY and CDR2 SVGEGT. The DNA for the CDR3 is TGTGCCAGCAGCCGCCCACAGGAGACCCAGTACTTC. Its translation: CASSRPQETQYF.

This clonotype was observed a few times. The chain couples TRBV24-1 to TRBJ2-1; TRBD2 agrees at 8 bases. The CDR3 extends over 19 amino acids. In germline, CDR1 is KGHDR, CDR2 SFDVKD. With 1 base clipped from V and 4 bases from J, the junction kept 14 bases outside the gene matches. As DNA, the CDR3 is TGTGCCACCAGTGATTTTTCTGCGGGAGGAACTACAGGGTACAATGAGCAGTTCTTC. This codes for CATSDFSAGGTTGYNEQFF.

Many counts were recorded for this clonotype. At one end the junction does not follow the germline gene, possibly because of a read error. The rearrangement links TRBV20-1 to TRBJ2-3, with 12 bases lining up with TRBD2. CDR1 and CDR2 from the germline V gene are DFQATT and SNEGSKA (reference sequence). CDR3 length: 15 residues. CDR3 bases: TGCAGTGCCAGAGGGACTAGCGGGCATAGAGATACGCAGTATTTT. It encodes CSARGTSGHRDTQYF.

This clonotype was detected only a few times. The genes are TRBV6-2 or TRBV6-3 and TRBJ2-1; TRBD1 might be the D (5 bases). V lost 6 bases and J lost 3, with 21 bases in between. There are 17 residues in the CDR3. Germline V gene data show CDR1 as MNHEY and CDR2 as SVGEGT. The CDR3 nucleotides read TGTGCCAGCAGCCACCCGACAGTTTACTCAGGCTACAATGAGCAGTTCTTC. Its protein is CASSHPTVYSGYNEQFF.

The table lists this clonotype with a few counts. CDR3 sequence reads: CASSTGVGGGNTIYF. The CDR3, as DNA: TGTGCCAGCAGCACCGGGGTGGGCGGGGGAAACACCATATATTTT. The rearrangement uses TRBV7-2 and TRBJ1-3, with no clear D. The CDR3 consists of 15 residues. Trimming pared 5 bases from V and 4 bases from J, leaving 15 bases between. CDR1 is SGHTA, CDR2 FQGNSA, per germline.

The chain is built from TRBV9 and TRBJ2-7, with a tentative D call TRBD2 (5 bases). Trimming stripped 2 bases from V and 5 bases from J, with 11 bases between. The CDR3 totals 13 residues. Germline assignment: CDR1 SGDLS and CDR2 YYNGEE. CDR3 coding DNA: TGTGCCAGCAGCGTTGCGGTGCGGGACGAGCAGTACTTC. Translated, it gives CASSVAVRDEQYF.

The V and J genes are TRBV20-1 and TRBJ2-1; 10 bases map to TRBD2. There are 13 residues in the CDR3. V dropped 6 bases and J dropped 5; count of bases not matched to a gene: 4. Germline CDR1 DFQATT, CDR2 SNEGSKA (reference sequence). CDR3 residues: CSATSGYHNEQFF. CDR3 coding DNA: TGCAGTGCGACTAGCGGGTACCACAATGAGCAGTTCTTC.

This clonotype was detected only a few times. This chain joins TRBV7-9 and TRBJ2-1, with 14 bases fitting TRBD2. The CDR3 runs 16 residues. Germline V lookup: CDR1 SEHNR, CDR2 FQNEAQ (reference sequence). V shed 4 bases, J shed 8 bases, and the junction held 7 bases outside the gene matches. This CDR3 reads CASSSGTSGSIDEQFF. The CDR3 DNA follows: TGTGCCAGCAGCTCCGGGACTAGCGGGAGTATCGATGAGCAGTTCTTC.

The J gene is TRBJ2-3, the V gene TRBV7-2, with 7 bases lining up with TRBD2. Trimming took 6 bases from V and 5 from J; bases not matched to a gene: 8. Looked up from germline, CDR1 is SGHTA and CDR2 is FQGNSA. This CDR3 contains 14 residues. The chain's CDR3 is CASRRTGGIDTQYF. DNA of the CDR3: TGTGCCAGCAGGAGGACCGGGGGGATAGATACGCAGTATTTT.

The chain combines TRBV20-1 with TRBJ2-1; D remains unclear. Germline V gives CDR1 DFQATT, CDR2 SNEGSKA (reference sequence). Trimming pared 6 bases from V and 9 bases from J, leaving 21 bases between. This CDR3 is built from 14 residues. The chain's CDR3 is CSAGPLIQSGEQFF. The CDR3 DNA reads TGCAGTGCGGGTCCACTCATACAGTCGGGTGAGCAGTTCTTC.

V and J are TRBV7-2 and TRBJ2-6, with TRBD2 matching 7 bases. Germline V lookup: CDR1 SGHTA, CDR2 FQGNSA. With 5 bases clipped from V and 2 bases from J, the junction kept 3 bases outside the gene matches. The CDR3 sequence is 15 residues long. This CDR3 reads CASSRAGAGANVLTF. CDR3 nucleotides: TGTGCCAGCAGCCGTGCGGGAGCTGGGGCCAACGTCCTGACTTTC.

This clonotype was counted only a few times. J is TRBJ1-1 and V is TRBV5-6; the D gene is possibly TRBD1 (5 bases). Per germline, CDR1 SGHDT and CDR2 YYEEEE. V lost 4 bases and J lost 1, with 26 bases in between. The CDR3 is made up of 19 amino acids. The chain's CDR3 is CASSVVDGHRPYRNTEAFF. Here the CDR3 DNA reads TGTGCCAGCAGCGTTGTGGATGGACATCGCCCATATAGGAACACTGAAGCTTTCTTT. The full variable domain, in which reference TRBV5-6 and TRBJ1-1 provide the parts outside the CDR3, is DAGVTQSPTHLIKTRGQQVTLRCSPKSGHDTVSWYQQALGQGPQFIFQYYEEEERQRGNFPDRFSGHQFPNYSSELNVNALLLGDSALYLCASSVVDGHRPYRNTEAFFGQGTRLTVV.

To note about this clonotype: The junction and the germline gene differ at one end; a read error may be behind it. The chain links TRBV6-5 to TRBJ2-5; 9 positions match TRBD2. Germline CDR1 is MNHEY and CDR2 is SVGAGI. The CDR3 is 15 amino acids. The CDR3: CASTYGASGTGTQYF. CDR3 coding DNA: TGTGCCAGCACTTACGGGGCTAGCGGGACCGGGACCCAGTACTTC.

The CDR3 loop is CASSPTRTENEKLFF. The CDR3 DNA reads TGCGCCAGCAGCCCGACCCGGACAGAGAATGAAAAACTGTTTTTT. The chain couples TRBV4-3 to TRBJ1-4; D might be TRBD1 (6 bases). The CDR3 length is 15 residues. The germline V and J ends were trimmed by 4 bases and 5 bases, with 14 bases remaining between them. CDR1 and CDR2 from the germline V gene are LGHNA and YSLEER.

This chain connects TRBV12-3 or TRBV12-4 to TRBJ2-1; D unresolved. Trimming took 1 base from V and 6 from J, leaving 7 bases between them. The CDR3 loop spans 13 amino acids. This CDR3 reads CASSLEAFNEQFF. The CDR3 region has the DNA TGTGCCAGCAGTTTAGAAGCGTTCAATGAGCAGTTCTTC.

The chain employs TRBV10-3 and TRBJ2-1; D may be TRBD2 (6 bases). The V gene lost 10 bases and the J gene lost 8 bases, with 18 bases spanning the gap. Germline V gene data show CDR1 as ENHRY and CDR2 as SYGVKD. This CDR3 is built from 13 residues. The CDR3, as DNA: TGTGCCACCCGCTCCTGGACTACCGATGAGCAGTTCTTC. This encodes CATRSWTTDEQFF.

This chain joins TRBV7-8 and TRBJ2-7; D unclear. The CDR3 covers 15 residues. Trimming removed 1 base from V and 0 bases from J, with 10 bases in between. CDR1 and CDR2 from the germline V gene are SGHVS and FQNEAQ. This CDR3 reads CASSLDPSSSYEQYF. In DNA, the CDR3 is TGTGCCAGCAGCTTAGACCCCAGCAGCTCCTACGAGCAGTACTTC.

This clonotype was detected ten times or more. This rearrangement joins TRBV11-2 to TRBJ2-3; TRBD1 matches at 12 bases. The CDR3 extends over 16 amino acids. Looked up from germline, CDR1 is SGHAT and CDR2 is FQNNGV. V shed 3 bases and J 5 bases; nucleotides not matched to a gene: 6. This chain's CDR3 is CASSFSGQGAVDTQYF. The CDR3 region has the DNA TGTGCCAGCAGCTTCTCGGGACAGGGGGCTGTAGATACGCAGTATTTT.

In this sample, this clonotype turned up a few times. For the CDR3, the DNA is TGCAGTGGGGCTAGCGGGAAAAACACCGGGGAGCTGTTTTTT. Protein: CSGASGKNTGELFF. The rearrangement uses TRBV20-1 and TRBJ2-2; 9 positions agree with TRBD2. The CDR3 sequence is 14 residues long. The V and J ends lost 7 bases and 2 bases, in that order; junction bases with no gene match: 5. Germline assignment: CDR1 DFQATT and CDR2 SNEGSKA (reference sequence).

This clonotype was counted a few times. The chain joins TRBV4-3 to TRBJ1-2; 11 bases agree with TRBD1. Germline V gives CDR1 LGHNA, CDR2 YSLEER. The CDR3 spans 15 residues. With 1 base clipped from V and 5 bases from J, the junction kept 3 bases outside the gene matches. The CDR3 sequence: CASSQGTGGEYGYTF. The CDR3 region has the DNA TGCGCCAGCAGCCAAGGGACAGGGGGCGAGTATGGCTACACCTTC.

This chain joins TRBV24-1 and TRBJ2-5; 11 bases are shared with TRBD2. In germline, CDR1 is KGHDR, CDR2 SFDVKD. The CDR3 is made up of 18 amino acids. With 3 bases clipped from V and 1 base from J, the junction kept 9 bases outside the gene matches. The CDR3 nucleotides read TGTGCCACCAGTGATGGGACCCGACTAGCGGGGCGCCAAGAGACCCAGTACTTC. Its protein product is CATSDGTRLAGRQETQYF.

This clonotype was found a few times. V usage is TRBV3-1 and J usage is TRBJ2-1, with 10 bases lining up with TRBD2. The J segment lost 5 bases and the V segment lost 5 bases, leaving 6 bases of the junction unmatched. Looked up from germline, CDR1 is LGHDT and CDR2 is YNNKEL (reference sequence). This CDR3 is built from 15 residues. The CDR3 here is CASSSSGSPHNEQFF. DNA for the CDR3: TGTGCCAGCAGCTCTAGCGGGAGTCCCCACAATGAGCAGTTCTTC.

The V gene is TRBV3-1, the J gene TRBJ2-1; D remains unclear. Looked up from germline, CDR1 is LGHDT and CDR2 is YNNKEL (reference sequence). This CDR3 comprises 14 residues. The V end lost 4 bases, the J end lost 5 bases, and 12 bases lay between the germline ends. CDR3 sequence (DNA): TGTGCCAGCAGCCCAATGGGCAGAAACAATGAGCAGTTCTTC. This codes for CASSPMGRNNEQFF.

This clonotype has more than one count but fewer than ten. V is TRBV6-2 or TRBV6-3 and J is TRBJ2-3, with D possibly being TRBD1 or TRBD2 (5 bases each). Per germline, CDR1 MNHEY and CDR2 SVGEGT. The CDR3 has 20 residues. Trimming stripped 6 bases from V and 2 bases from J, with 30 bases between. CDR3 sequence (DNA): TGTGCCAGCAGACTACGCGGGCCCTACGGGACCGCCTATGCCACAGATACGCAGTATTTT. It translates to CASRLRGPYGTAYATDTQYF.

This sequence joins TRBV20-1 and TRBJ2-3; no definite D call. The V end lost 6 bases, the J end lost 1 base, and 14 bases lay between the germline ends. Germline values: CDR1 DFQATT, CDR2 SNEGSKA (reference sequence). The CDR3 is made up of 14 amino acids. CDR3 amino acids: CSAPVRAGTDTQYF. For the CDR3, the DNA is TGCAGTGCCCCCGTAAGGGCGGGCACAGATACGCAGTATTTT.

This clonotype was seen many times. The genes are TRBV20-1 and TRBJ2-5; a possible D gene is TRBD2 (6 bases). The CDR3 totals 12 residues. Trimming took 6 bases from V and 2 from J, leaving 10 bases between them. The germline V gene encodes CDR1 DFQATT and CDR2 SNEGSKA (reference sequence). CDR3 coding DNA: TGCAGTGCATTCAGCGGGCAAGAGACCCAGTACTTC. Residues: CSAFSGQETQYF.

The V and J genes are TRBV12-3 or TRBV12-4 and TRBJ1-1; 7 bases are shared with TRBD1. The V segment lost 6 bases and the J segment 3 bases; nucleotides outside the gene matches: 4. The CDR3 loop spans 13 amino acids. CDR3 DNA: TGTGCCAGCAGGAAGACAGGGTACACTGAAGCTTTCTTT. Translating gives CASRKTGYTEAFF.

This clonotype was recorded a few times. V gene TRBV5-1 combines with J gene TRBJ2-7, with 7 bases identical to TRBD1. This CDR3 spans 14 amino acids. CDR1 and CDR2 from the germline V gene are SGHRS and YFSETQ. V was clipped by 0 bases and J by 1 base; unmatched bases: 1. CDR3 sequence reads: CASSLGGQSYEQYF. CDR3 coding DNA: TGCGCCAGCAGCTTGGGGGGACAGTCCTACGAGCAGTACTTC.